This T cell receptor beta chain comes out of a study of shared clonotypes between healthy human individuals. Study conclusions and caveats: Among donors, sharing of clonotypes was expected to be affected by sequencing depth.

The germline V gene has CDR1 SNHLY and CDR2 FYNNEI. V gave up 4 bases and J gave up 0 bases, with 13 bases separating them. The CDR3 has 17 amino acids. TCRdb keeps only in-frame clones here, not all; method: immunoSEQ multiplex PCR. The table lists about 1 million clones, 70% to 80% of them singletons, with about 1.5% in the top ten. For this clone: Its antigen is unidentified.

The chain couples TRBV2 to TRBJ2-6; D is uncertain. Sequencing input: memory CD4+ T cells sorted from blood. Subset specified: CD45RA-negative fraction. This TCR came from a young man in good health. The CDR3 is CASSVRRAGSGANVLTF. The CDR3 DNA follows: TGTGCCAGCAGTGTGAGACGGGCTGGCTCTGGGGCCAACGTCCTGACTTTC.